The 9 T cell receptor beta chains presented below share a single source sample, sequenced in a study of blood T cell repertoires in COVID-19. TCRdb's copy holds only in-frame clones and misses some; the assay was immunoSEQ multiplex PCR. The sample consists of 250,000 to 350,000 clones, 70% to 90% of them appearing once. Material: peripheral blood. These receptors all stem from a woman between 50 and 59 years old with active or convalescent COVID-19.

This chain links TRBV5-1 with TRBJ2-1; 13 bases line up with TRBD2. CDR1 SGHRS and CDR2 YFSETQ come from the germline V gene. The ends lost 4 bases at V and 0 bases at J; junction bases unmatched: 1. There are 16 residues in the CDR3. The CDR3: CASSRTSGSSYNEQFF. DNA for the CDR3: TGCGCCAGCAGCCGGACTAGCGGGAGCTCCTACAATGAGCAGTTCTTC.

V is TRBV6-5 and J is TRBJ2-5; 11 bases are shared with TRBD2. Per germline, CDR1 MNHEY and CDR2 SVGAGI. CDR3 length equals 14 residues. V lost 5 bases, J lost 5 bases, and 4 bases stayed unmatched. CDR3 sequence reads: CASSQLAGGETQYF. The DNA of the CDR3 is TGTGCCAGCAGTCAATTAGCGGGAGGGGAGACCCAGTACTTC.

This sequence joins TRBV3-1 (or the pseudogene TRBV3-2) and TRBJ2-3, with 12 bases that match TRBD2. This CDR3 is 19 amino acids long. CDR1 and CDR2 (germline): LGHDT, YNNKEL (reference sequence). The J segment lost 5 bases and the V segment lost 3 bases, leaving 15 bases of the junction unmatched. The CDR3 protein is CASSHRDSPSGRERDTQYF. For the CDR3, the DNA is TGTGCCAGCAGCCACCGGGACAGTCCTAGCGGGAGGGAGAGAGATACGCAGTATTTT.

The chain employs TRBV12-5 and TRBJ2-1, with 9 bases that match TRBD1. The V and J ends lost 1 base and 12 bases, in that order; junction bases with no gene match: 4. The CDR3 loop spans 13 amino acids. Per germline, CDR1 LGHNT and CDR2 FRNRAP. CDR3 coding DNA: TGTGCTAGTGGTTTGGAACAGGGGGCGCGGCAGTTCTTC. Translation gives CASGLEQGARQFF.

The CDR3 coding sequence is TGTGCCAGTAGTATCGCTAGCGGCGGGAACATTCAGTACTTC. It translates to CASSIASGGNIQYF. V and J are TRBV19 and TRBJ2-4; 7 nucleotides match TRBD2. The trim removed 3 bases at V and 7 bases at J, leaving 6 bases unmatched. This CDR3 comprises 14 residues. Germline V CDR1 and CDR2: LNHDA, SQIVND (reference sequence).

The genes are TRBV11-2 and TRBJ1-1; no clear D gene. CDR3 length: 13 residues. The V gene's germline CDR1 is SGHAT and CDR2 FQNNGV. Trimming removed 3 bases from V and 3 bases from J, with 8 bases in between. The CDR3 bases are TGTGCCAGCAGCTTCGGGTTGGACACTGAAGCTTTCTTT. Translated, it gives CASSFGLDTEAFF.

The chain joins TRBV19 to TRBJ2-7; 8 bases match TRBD2. With 6 bases clipped from V and 4 bases from J, the junction kept 5 bases outside the gene matches. This CDR3 has 13 residues. From germline, CDR1 is LNHDA and CDR2 SQIVND (reference sequence). CDR3 protein: CASSPTSAYEQYF. CDR3 coding DNA: TGTGCCAGTAGCCCGACTAGCGCGTACGAGCAGTACTTC.

The chain is built from TRBV28 and TRBJ1-1, with D hard to call. Trimming left V 7 bases short and J 2 bases short, with 11 bases between. From germline, CDR1 is MDHEN and CDR2 SYDVKM. This CDR3 spans 13 amino acids. The chain's CDR3 is CASNVRGNTEAFF. As DNA, the CDR3 is TGTGCCAGCAACGTCCGGGGTAACACTGAAGCTTTCTTT.

The V call is TRBV12-1, the J call TRBJ2-7; TRBD1 is taken as the D call from the table, unchecked against the DNA. TRBV12-1 represents a pseudogene. The CDR3 is made up of 12 amino acids. The CDR3 DNA is TGTGCCAGCAGCGGGGGCCCCTACGAGCAGTACTTC. Translation: CASSGGPYEQYF.